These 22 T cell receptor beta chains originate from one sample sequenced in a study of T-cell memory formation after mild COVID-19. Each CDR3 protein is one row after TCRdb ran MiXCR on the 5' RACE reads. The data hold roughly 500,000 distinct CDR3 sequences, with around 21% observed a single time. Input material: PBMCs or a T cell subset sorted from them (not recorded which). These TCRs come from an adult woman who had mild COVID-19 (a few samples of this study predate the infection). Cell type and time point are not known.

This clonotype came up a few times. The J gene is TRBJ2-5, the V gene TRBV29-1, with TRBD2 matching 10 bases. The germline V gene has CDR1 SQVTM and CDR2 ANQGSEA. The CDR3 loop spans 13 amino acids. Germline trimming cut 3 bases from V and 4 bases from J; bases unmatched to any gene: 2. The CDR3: CSVDVAGGETQYF. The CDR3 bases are TGCAGCGTTGATGTAGCGGGAGGAGAGACCCAGTACTTC.

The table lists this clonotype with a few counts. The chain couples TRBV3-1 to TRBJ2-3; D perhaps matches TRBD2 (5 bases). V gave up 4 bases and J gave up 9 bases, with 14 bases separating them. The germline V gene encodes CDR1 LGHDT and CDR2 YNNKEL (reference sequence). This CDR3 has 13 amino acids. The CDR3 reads CASSRPGGATQYF. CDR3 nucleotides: TGTGCCAGCAGCCGGCCTGGAGGAGCAACGCAGTATTTT.

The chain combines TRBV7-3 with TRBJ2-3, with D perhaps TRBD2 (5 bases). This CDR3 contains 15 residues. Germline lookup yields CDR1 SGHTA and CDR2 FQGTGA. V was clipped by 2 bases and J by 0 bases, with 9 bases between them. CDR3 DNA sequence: TGTGCCAGCAGCTTATATGGCGGGAGCACAGATACGCAGTATTTT. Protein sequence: CASSLYGGSTDTQYF.

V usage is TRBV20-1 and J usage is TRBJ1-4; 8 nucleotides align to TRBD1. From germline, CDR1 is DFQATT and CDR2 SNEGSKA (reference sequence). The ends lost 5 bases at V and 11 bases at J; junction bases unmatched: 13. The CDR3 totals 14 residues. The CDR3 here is CSAWGGQGERKLFF. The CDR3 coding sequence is TGCAGTGCTTGGGGAGGACAGGGTGAGCGGAAACTGTTTTTT.

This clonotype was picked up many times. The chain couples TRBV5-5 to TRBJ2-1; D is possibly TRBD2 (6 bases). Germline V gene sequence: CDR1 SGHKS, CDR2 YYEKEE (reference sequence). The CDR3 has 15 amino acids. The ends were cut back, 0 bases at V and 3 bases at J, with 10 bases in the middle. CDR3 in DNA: TGTGCCAGCAGCTTGGGGGACTCCCTCTACAATGAGCAGTTCTTC. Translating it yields CASSLGDSLYNEQFF. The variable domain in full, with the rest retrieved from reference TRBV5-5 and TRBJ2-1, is DAGVTQSPTHLIKTRGQQVTLRCSPISGHKSVSWYQQVLGQGPQFIFQYYEKEERGRGNFPDRFSARQFPNYSSELNVNALLLGDSALYLCASSLGDSLYNEQFFGPGTRLTVL.

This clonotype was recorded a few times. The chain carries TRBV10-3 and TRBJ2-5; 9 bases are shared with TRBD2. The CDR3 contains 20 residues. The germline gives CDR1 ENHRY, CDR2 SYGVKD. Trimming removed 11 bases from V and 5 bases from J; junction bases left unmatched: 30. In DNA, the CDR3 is TGTGCCTCCTCCCGGCAGGGGCGGGGGGTAGCGGGAGTGCGTGAGGAGACCCAGTACTTC. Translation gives CASSRQGRGVAGVREETQYF.

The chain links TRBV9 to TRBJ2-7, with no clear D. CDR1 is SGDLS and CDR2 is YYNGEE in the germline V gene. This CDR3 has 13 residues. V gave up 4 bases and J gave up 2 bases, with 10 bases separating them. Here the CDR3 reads CASSKTVAYEQYF. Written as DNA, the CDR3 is TGTGCCAGCAGCAAGACTGTGGCCTACGAGCAGTACTTC.

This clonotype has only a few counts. CDR3 coding DNA: TGCGCCAGCAGCCCCCAGGGTTCTGAAGCTTTCTTT. Translated, it gives CASSPQGSEAFF. This chain connects TRBV5-1 to TRBJ1-1; tentatively, D is TRBD1 (5 bases). The CDR3 is made up of 12 amino acids. V was clipped by 4 bases and J by 6 bases, with 10 bases between them. The germline CDR1 and CDR2 sequences are SGHRS and YFSETQ.

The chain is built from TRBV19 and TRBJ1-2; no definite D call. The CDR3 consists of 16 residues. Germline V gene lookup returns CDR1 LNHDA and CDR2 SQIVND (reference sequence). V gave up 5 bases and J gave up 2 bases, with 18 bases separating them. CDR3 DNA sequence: TGTGCCAGTAGTCCCACGTGGAAATTGGGCAACTATGGCTACACCTTC. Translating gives CASSPTWKLGNYGYTF.

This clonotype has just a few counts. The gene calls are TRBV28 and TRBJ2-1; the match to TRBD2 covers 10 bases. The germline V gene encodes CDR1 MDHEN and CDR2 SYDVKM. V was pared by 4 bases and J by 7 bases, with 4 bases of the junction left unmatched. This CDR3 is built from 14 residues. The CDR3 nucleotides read TGTGCCAGCAGTTACACGGGACTAGCGAATGAGCAGTTCTTC. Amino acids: CASSYTGLANEQFF.

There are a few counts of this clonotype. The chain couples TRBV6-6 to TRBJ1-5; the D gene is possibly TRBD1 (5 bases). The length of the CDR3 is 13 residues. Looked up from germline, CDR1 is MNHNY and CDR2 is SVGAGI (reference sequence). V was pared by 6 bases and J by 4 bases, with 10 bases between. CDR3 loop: CASRLTENQPQHF. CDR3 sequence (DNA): TGTGCCAGCAGGTTGACAGAAAATCAGCCCCAGCATTTT.

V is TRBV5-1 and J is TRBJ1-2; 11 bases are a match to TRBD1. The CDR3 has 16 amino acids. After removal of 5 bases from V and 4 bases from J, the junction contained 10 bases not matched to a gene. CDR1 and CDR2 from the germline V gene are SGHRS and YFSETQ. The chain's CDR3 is CASRPARDRGVYGYTF. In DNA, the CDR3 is TGCGCCAGCAGACCAGCAAGGGACAGGGGGGTCTATGGCTACACCTTC.

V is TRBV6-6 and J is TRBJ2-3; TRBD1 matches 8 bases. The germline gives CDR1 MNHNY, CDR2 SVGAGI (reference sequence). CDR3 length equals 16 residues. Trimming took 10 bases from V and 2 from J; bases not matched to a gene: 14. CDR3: CATGGQGAPITDTQYF. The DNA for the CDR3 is TGTGCCACCGGAGGTCAGGGGGCCCCTATCACAGATACGCAGTATTTT.

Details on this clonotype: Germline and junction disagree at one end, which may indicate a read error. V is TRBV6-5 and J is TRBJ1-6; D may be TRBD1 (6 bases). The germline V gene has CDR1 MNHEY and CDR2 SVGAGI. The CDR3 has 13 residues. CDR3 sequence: CASSGGWNSPLNF. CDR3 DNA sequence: TGTGCCAGCAGTGGGGGCTGGAATTCACCCCTCAACTTT.

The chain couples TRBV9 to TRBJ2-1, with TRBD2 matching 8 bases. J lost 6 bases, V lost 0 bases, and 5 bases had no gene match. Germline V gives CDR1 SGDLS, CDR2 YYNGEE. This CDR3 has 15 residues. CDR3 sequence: CASSVGAGGLNEQFF. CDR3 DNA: TGTGCCAGCAGCGTAGGTGCGGGGGGCCTCAATGAGCAGTTCTTC.

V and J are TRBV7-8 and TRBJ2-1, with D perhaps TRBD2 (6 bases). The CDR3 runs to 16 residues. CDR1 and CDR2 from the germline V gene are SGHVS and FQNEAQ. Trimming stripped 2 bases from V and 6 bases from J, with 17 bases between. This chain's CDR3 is CASSLMSVGGSNEQFF. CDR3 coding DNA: TGTGCCAGCAGCTTAATGTCAGTCGGGGGTAGCAATGAGCAGTTCTTC.

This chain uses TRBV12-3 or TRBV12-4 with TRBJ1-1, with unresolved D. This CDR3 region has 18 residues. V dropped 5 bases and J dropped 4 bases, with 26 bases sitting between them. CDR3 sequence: CASSLPHLEGTHATEAFF. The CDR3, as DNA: TGTGCCAGCAGTCTACCCCATTTAGAGGGCACTCATGCCACTGAAGCTTTCTTT.

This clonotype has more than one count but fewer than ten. The CDR3 region is CASSLQAGNTEAFF. CDR3 in DNA: TGTGCCAGCAGCCTCCAGGCCGGGAACACTGAAGCTTTCTTT. The chain carries TRBV7-9 and TRBJ1-1, with unresolved D. There are 14 residues in the CDR3. Germline V gives CDR1 SEHNR, CDR2 FQNEAQ (reference sequence). Trimming cost V 5 bases and J 1 base, with 11 bases left between them.

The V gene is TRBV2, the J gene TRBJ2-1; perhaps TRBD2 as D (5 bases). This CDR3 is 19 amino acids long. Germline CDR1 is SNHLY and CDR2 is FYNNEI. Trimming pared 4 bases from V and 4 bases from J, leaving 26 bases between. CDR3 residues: CASSGATFVAPLGYNEQFF. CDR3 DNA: TGTGCCAGCAGTGGGGCCACCTTTGTAGCGCCTCTGGGGTACAATGAGCAGTTCTTC.

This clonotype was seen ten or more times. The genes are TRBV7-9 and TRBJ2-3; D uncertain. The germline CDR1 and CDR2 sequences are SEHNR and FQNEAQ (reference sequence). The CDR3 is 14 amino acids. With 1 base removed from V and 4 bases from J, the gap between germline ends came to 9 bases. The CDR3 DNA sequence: TGTGCCAGCAGCTTAGTGGTACAGCCAGATACGCAGTATTTT. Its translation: CASSLVVQPDTQYF.

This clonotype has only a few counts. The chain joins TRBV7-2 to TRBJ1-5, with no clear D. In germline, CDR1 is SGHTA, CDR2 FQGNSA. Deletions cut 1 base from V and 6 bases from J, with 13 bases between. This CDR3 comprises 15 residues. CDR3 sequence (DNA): TGTGCCAGCAGCTTAGGGCTGGGTCGAGGTCAGCCCCAGCATTTT. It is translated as CASSLGLGRGQPQHF.

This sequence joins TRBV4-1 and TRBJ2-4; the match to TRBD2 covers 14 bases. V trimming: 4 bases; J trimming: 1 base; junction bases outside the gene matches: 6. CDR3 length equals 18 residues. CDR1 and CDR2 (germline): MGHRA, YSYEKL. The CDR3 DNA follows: TGCGCCAGCAGCCCCGGACTAGCGGGGGGTCGGGCCAAAAACATTCAGTACTTC. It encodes CASSPGLAGGRAKNIQYF.